These 5 T cell receptor beta chains originate from one sample sequenced in a study of blood T cells in healthy people across ages. Primers used in a second PCR of roughly 6 to 11 cycles were a sample-barcoded 5' primer and a J-beta primer mix. TCRdb fed the 5' RACE reads into MiXCR, producing one record per CDR3 protein. The sample includes about 1.4 million distinct CDR3 sequences, around 59% seen only once; the top ten take about 6.7%. The source material was blood. The receptors shown here come from a man aged 18 to 35 in good health.

V usage is TRBV12-3 or TRBV12-4 and J usage is TRBJ2-4; 9 nucleotides align to TRBD2. Trimming cost V 4 bases and J 7 bases; bases outside gene matches: 14. This CDR3 has 17 residues. CDR3 bases: TGTGCCAGCAGTTCCCCTGCGAGCGGGGGGAATGCGAACATTCAGTACTTC. This codes for CASSSPASGGNANIQYF.

The chain's CDR3 is CASSGGLGDKKYF. Written as DNA, the CDR3 is TGTGCCAGCAGTGGGGGGTTAGGGGACAAGAAGTACTTC. J is TRBJ2-5 and V is TRBV12-3 or TRBV12-4; the D call may be TRBD1 or TRBD2 (6 bases each). Trimming removed 5 bases from V and 12 bases from J, with 19 bases in between. CDR3 length: 13 amino acids.

The gene calls are TRBV6-2 or TRBV6-3 and TRBJ2-7; D not resolved. The CDR3 extends over 13 amino acids. Trimming pared 6 bases from V and 0 bases from J, leaving 9 bases between. In germline, CDR1 is MNHEY, CDR2 SVGEGT. The CDR3 DNA is TGTGCCAGCAGACTGGTAGACTCCTACGAGCAGTACTTC. As protein: CASRLVDSYEQYF.

The chain combines TRBV5-6 with TRBJ2-2; a weak D match, TRBD1 (5 bases). Trimming removed 0 bases at V and 4 bases at J, with 10 bases between. Germline V gene lookup returns CDR1 SGHDT and CDR2 YYEEEE. The CDR3 runs to 15 residues. The CDR3 nucleotides read TGTGCCAGCAGCTTGGAGTTAGACAGCACCGGGGAGCTGTTTTTT. Protein product: CASSLELDSTGELFF.

This clonotype was seen a handful of times. This CDR3 reads CASGPFSDTQYF. The CDR3 DNA sequence: TGTGCCAGTGGACCCTTTTCAGATACGCAGTATTTT. This chain uses TRBV12-3 or TRBV12-4 with TRBJ2-3; D ambiguous. This CDR3 has 12 amino acids. Trimming took off 9 bases at V and 4 bases at J, with 11 bases between the two ends.